Sequencing of this T cell receptor beta chain was carried out in a study of vaccination effects on CD4 cells after COVID-19. In the ViraFEST assay, antigen-specific CD4+ clonotypes were identified by expansion after peptide-pool stimulation. Subsequent to a culture period of under twelve days, CD4+ T cells were isolated. Either the BNT162b2 or mRNA-1273 vaccine was given to participants in two doses. Having tested negative for nucleocapsid antibodies, the vaccine recipients showed no prior SARS-CoV-2 infection. Around 2 million PBMC per well were cultured with around 10 IU/ml IL-2 and approximately 10 ug/ml peptides. Libraries were prepared by immunoSEQ multiplex PCR; TCRdb keeps only in-frame clonotypes and omits some of them. The data contain under 40,000 clones, about 80% of them seen just once; the ten biggest clones take up 1.5% to 2.5%. For this clone: The antigen is not known.

Germline values: CDR1 SGDLS, CDR2 YYNGEE. The CDR3 covers 17 residues. With 0 bases removed from V and 0 bases from J, the gap between germline ends came to 14 bases. This TCR was sampled from a human donor who received a COVID-19 vaccine. Some clones in this sample may be carry-over from other donors' samples. The chain has TRBV9 and TRBJ2-3; TRBD2 is a possible D gene (6 bases). The specimen comprised CD4+ T cells from PBMCs cultured with HCoV-NL63 spike peptides, sampled after COVID-19 vaccination. The CDR3 DNA reads as TGTGCCAGCAGCGTAGGGGTGCGGGGCGGGAGCACAGATACGCAGTATTTT. Residues: CASSVGVRGGSTDTQYF. The entire variable domain, with the rest obtained from reference TRBV9 and TRBJ2-3, is as follows: DSGVTQTPKHLITATGQRVTLRCSPRSGDLSVYWYQQSLDQGLQFLIQYYNGEERAKGNILERFSAQQFPDLHSELNLSSLELGDSALYFCASSVGVRGGSTDTQYFGPGTRLTVL.